This TCR beta chain was observed in a study of blood T cell repertoires in COVID-19. Overall study context: Samples representing acute and convalescent COVID-19 were sourced from the United States, Italy and Spain. Sources were T cells, B-cell-depleted T cells, or PBMCs; the material itself was cDNA or gDNA.

The authors' processing: Amplification of reference gene primers provided the estimated nucleated cell counts. The protocol was immunoSEQ multiplex PCR, while the TCRdb copy is restricted to in-frame clones and leaves out a portion. V, J and clone size are taken as reported in that table, and D and trimming were inferred from the DNA itself. The sample records tens of thousands of clones, 85% being singletons. Trimming removed 4 bases from V and 6 bases from J, with 10 bases in between. The CDR3 extends over 13 amino acids. The TCR sequence derives from a man older than 75 with acute or convalescent COVID-19. Sequencing was carried out using peripheral blood. The V and J genes are TRBV12-3 or TRBV12-4 and TRBJ1-3; D is unclear. The CDR3 here is CASSSRLENTIYF. CDR3 DNA: TGTGCCAGCAGTTCCAGACTCGAAAACACCATATATTTT.